The T cell receptor beta chain under discussion was sequenced for a study of CD8+ T cells in alopecia areata (dated by TCRdb to 2016 to 2018). About the study as a whole: Treated patients were enrolled in an open-label pilot trial of oral tofacitinib, 5 to 10 mg twice daily, for moderate-to-severe alopecia areata. Tofacitinib was administered for 6 to 18 months, and 6 months of follow-up off drug were then conducted to assess delayed response and recurrence. Patients on tofacitinib were biopsied at baseline and after 4 and 24 weeks of treatment, and several of the patients also had a later scalp biopsy. TCRbeta CDR3 regions were amplified by immunoSEQ multiplex PCR using 35 Vbeta forward and 13 Jbeta reverse primers. Scalp clonality was compared across normal scalp (n=4), patchy alopecia areata scalp (n=8), and alopecia totalis/universalis scalp (n=8). In both human patients and the C3H/HeJ mouse model, the study applied high-throughput TCRbeta sequencing to look at T cell clonal expansion in alopecia areata. Scalp tissue and sorted CD4+ and CD8+ peripheral blood T cells from patchy and totalis/universalis alopecia areata patients and from healthy controls were covered by human TCRbeta sequencing. The RNA source kit depended on sample type: the PAXgene miRNA kit for fixed scalp, the miRNeasy kit for PBMCs, and the RNeasy kit for mouse skin. Findings and caveats that apply to the study as a whole: Scalp TCR repertoire analysis is complicated because resident alphabeta T cells in normal human skin are also sequenced, whereas mouse skin is dominated by gammadelta T cells. TCR sequences shared between patients were less clear than in mice, possibly partly because of HLA diversity in the patient population. Lesional scalp, especially in alopecia totalis/universalis, showed higher clonality and more expanded CD8+ clones than normal scalp, suggesting antigenic drive.

This clone has a single count. Its specific antigen is unknown. Base quality data are lacking; no much larger clone is found one base away. Lesional scalp punch biopsies and peripheral blood were collected from alopecia areata patients. PBMCs were isolated by density centrifugation and stained for CD3, CD4 and CD8, after which CD4+ and CD8+ T cells were sorted on a FACSAria. The method was the immunoSEQ multiplex PCR assay. To provide template for TCR sequencing, every sample had RNA extracted and reverse transcribed into cDNA. First-strand cDNA was synthesized with SuperScript III using a 2:1 mix of oligo-dT and random hexamers. A synthetic immune receptor repertoire was used to measure amplification bias, and any remaining bias was corrected computationally. The source study handled its data this way. Raw reads were preprocessed to remove errors, and CDR3 was defined according to IMGT conventions as the region from the conserved cysteine to phenylalanine. Clonality was computed by normalizing Shannon entropy by log2 of the number of productive unique TCRs and subtracting the result from 1. Whether each scalp clone was CD4 or CD8 was inferred by checking scalp TCRbeta sequences against the CD4 and CD8 repertoires from sorted blood. What TCRdb holds here is the immuneACCESS table cut down to in-frame rearrangements. Part of the clones is not present; checked against another copy, under half of the missing clones reflect an unresolved V gene, and the others are unexplained. The V and J calls and clone size were taken over from that table, and D and trimming were inferred from the DNA. Present in this sample are 90,000 to 100,000 clones, 40% to 55% of which were seen just once. Together, the top ten hold around 0.8% of the sample.

CDR1 and CDR2, per the germline V gene (reference sequence), are GTSNPN and SVGIG. From V the trimming removes 5 bases and from J it removes 7 bases, while the gene matches leave 11 bases of the junction unaccounted for. The CDR3 has 15 amino acids, counting the end cysteine and phenylalanine. The kept DNA is CDR3 alone, 45 bases in frame from the first base. In this chain, TRBV30 is recombined with TRBJ1-6; 7 bases in the junction line up with TRBD1. The sample comprised CD4+ T cells sorted from blood. This clonotype was obtained from a human donor with alopecia areata. This receptor has the CDR3 CAWLRGGVSNSPLHF. The sequenced DNA is TGTGCCTGGCTCCGAGGGGGCGTTAGCAATTCACCCCTCCACTTT.